This TCR beta chain derives from a study of blood T cell repertoires in COVID-19. Per the original data handling: Estimated nucleated cell counts came from reference gene primer amplification. Sequencing used immunoSEQ multiplex PCR; TCRdb keeps in-frame clones, though not all of them. From that table come the V and J calls and clone size; the DNA was used to work out D and trimming. The sample has roughly 100,000 clones; roughly four fifths are singletons. V lost 4 bases to trimming and J lost 4 bases, with 14 bases between them. This CDR3 comprises 15 residues. Germline lookup yields CDR1 SGHDT and CDR2 YYEEEE.

The chain uses TRBV5-6 and TRBJ1-4, with D hard to call. The receptor comes from a woman over 75 with active or convalescent COVID-19. The specimen sequenced was peripheral blood. The CDR3 protein is CASSRFSGINEKLFF. The CDR3 nucleotides read TGTGCCAGCAGCCGATTTTCGGGTATTAATGAAAAACTGTTTTTT.